Only one count was recorded for the clone carrying this T cell receptor beta chain. Using immunoSEQ multiplex PCR, the repertoire was profiled, and TCRdb retains in-frame clones only, with some absent. The sample lists 300,000 to 350,000 clones, 85% to 90% occurring once. The sample originates from a study of blood T cell repertoires in COVID-19. Study-level background: The United States, Italy and Spain supplied acute and convalescent COVID-19 samples. From T cells, B-cell-depleted T cells, or PBMCs came the material, which was cDNA or gDNA.

V shed 3 bases and J 2 bases; nucleotides not matched to a gene: 4. Germline V lookup: CDR1 GTSNPN, CDR2 SVGIG (reference sequence). This CDR3 is 13 amino acids long. Followed longitudinally, the Seattle patients had been enrolled during active infection. Sequences were obtained from peripheral blood. The chain combines TRBV30 with TRBJ2-7, with 7 bases matching TRBD2. The TCR comes from a woman between 45 and 60 years old with COVID-19, enrolled during active disease. The chain's CDR3 is CAWSLAATYEQYF. DNA of the CDR3: TGTGCCTGGAGCCTAGCGGCTACCTACGAGCAGTACTTC.